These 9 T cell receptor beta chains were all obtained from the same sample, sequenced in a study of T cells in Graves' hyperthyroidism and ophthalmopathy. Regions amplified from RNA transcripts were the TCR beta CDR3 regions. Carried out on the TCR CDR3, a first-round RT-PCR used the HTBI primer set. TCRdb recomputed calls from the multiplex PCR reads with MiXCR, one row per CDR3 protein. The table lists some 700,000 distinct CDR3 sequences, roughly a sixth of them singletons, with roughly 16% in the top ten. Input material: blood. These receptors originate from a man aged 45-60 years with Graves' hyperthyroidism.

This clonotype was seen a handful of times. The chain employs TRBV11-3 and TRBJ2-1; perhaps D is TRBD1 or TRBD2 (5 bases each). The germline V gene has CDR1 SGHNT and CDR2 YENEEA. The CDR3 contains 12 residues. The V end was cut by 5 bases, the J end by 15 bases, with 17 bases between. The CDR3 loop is CASSPPWGRPFF. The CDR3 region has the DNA TGTGCCAGCAGCCCGCCGTGGGGGAGACCGTTCTTC.

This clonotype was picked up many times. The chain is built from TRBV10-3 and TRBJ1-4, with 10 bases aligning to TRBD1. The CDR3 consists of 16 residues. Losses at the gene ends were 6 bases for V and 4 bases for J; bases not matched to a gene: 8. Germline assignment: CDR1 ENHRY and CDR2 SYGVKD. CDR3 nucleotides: TGTGCCATCAGCGGCACCGGGACAGGGGTTAATGAAAAACTGTTTTTT. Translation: CAISGTGTGVNEKLFF.

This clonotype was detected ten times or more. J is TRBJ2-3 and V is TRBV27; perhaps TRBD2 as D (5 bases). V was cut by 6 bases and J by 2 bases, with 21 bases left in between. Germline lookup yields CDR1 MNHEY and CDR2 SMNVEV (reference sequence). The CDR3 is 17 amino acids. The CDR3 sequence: CASRREGVTSPTDTQYF. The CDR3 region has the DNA TGTGCCAGCAGACGAGAGGGTGTTACCTCCCCCACAGATACGCAGTATTTT.

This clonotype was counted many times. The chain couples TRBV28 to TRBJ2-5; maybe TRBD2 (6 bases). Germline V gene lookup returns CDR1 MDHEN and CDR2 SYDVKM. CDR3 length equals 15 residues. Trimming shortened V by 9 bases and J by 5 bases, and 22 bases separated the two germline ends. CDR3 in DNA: TGTGCCAGTTTCGGGAGTACCTTCAATAGGGAGACCCAGTACTTC. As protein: CASFGSTFNRETQYF.

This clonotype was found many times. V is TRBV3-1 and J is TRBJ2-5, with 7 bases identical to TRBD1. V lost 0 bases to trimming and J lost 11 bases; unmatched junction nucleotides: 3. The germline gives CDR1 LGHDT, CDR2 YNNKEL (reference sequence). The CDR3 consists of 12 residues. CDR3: CASSQENRGQYF. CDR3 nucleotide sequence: TGTGCCAGCAGCCAAGAAAACAGGGGACAGTACTTC.

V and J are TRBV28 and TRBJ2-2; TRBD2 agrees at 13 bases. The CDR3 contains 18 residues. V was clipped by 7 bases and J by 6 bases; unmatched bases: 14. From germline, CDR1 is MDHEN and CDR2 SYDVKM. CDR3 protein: CASIHQSGLAGVPGELFF. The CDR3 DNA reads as TGTGCCAGCATCCACCAGAGCGGACTAGCGGGAGTCCCCGGGGAGCTGTTTTTT. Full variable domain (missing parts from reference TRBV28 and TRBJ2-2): DVKVTQSSRYLVKRTGEKVFLECVQDMDHENMFWYRQDPGLGLRLIYFSYDVKMKEKGDIPEGYSVSREKKERFSLILESASTNQTSMYLCASIHQSGLAGVPGELFFGEGSRLTVL.

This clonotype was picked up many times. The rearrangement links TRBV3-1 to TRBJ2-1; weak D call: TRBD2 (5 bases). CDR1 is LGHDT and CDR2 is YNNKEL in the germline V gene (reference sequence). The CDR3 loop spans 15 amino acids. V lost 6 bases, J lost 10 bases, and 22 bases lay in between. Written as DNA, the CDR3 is TGTGCCAGCAGTCAGAAGACGAGTTCCCGGAGGGAGCAGTTCTTC. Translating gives CASSQKTSSRREQFF.

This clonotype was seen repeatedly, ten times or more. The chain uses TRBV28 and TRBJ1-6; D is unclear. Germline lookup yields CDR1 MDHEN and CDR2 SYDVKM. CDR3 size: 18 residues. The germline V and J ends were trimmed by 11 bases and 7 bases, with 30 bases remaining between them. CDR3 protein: CAASLGRRDLRMNSPLHF. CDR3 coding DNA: TGTGCCGCCTCCCTGGGCAGGCGAGACTTGAGGATGAATTCACCCCTCCACTTT.

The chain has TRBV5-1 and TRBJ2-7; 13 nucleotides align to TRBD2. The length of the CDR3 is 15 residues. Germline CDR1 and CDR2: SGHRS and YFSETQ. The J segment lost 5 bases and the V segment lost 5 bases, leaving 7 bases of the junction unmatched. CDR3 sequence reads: CASSSGTSGIDEQYF. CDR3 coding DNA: TGCGCCAGCAGTTCCGGGACTAGCGGGATCGACGAGCAGTACTTC.